This T cell receptor (beta chain) was recorded in a study of blood T cell repertoires in COVID-19. Across the study: Nucleic acid was either cDNA or gDNA, and it came from T cells, B-cell-depleted T cells, or PBMCs.

Those who participated ranged in age from roughly 18 to 100 years and resided in 24 US areas. Each participant's cohort was designated according to participant-reported clinical history. Original processing methods: Using reference gene primer amplification, nucleated cell counts were estimated. Assay used: immunoSEQ multiplex PCR; TCRdb lists only in-frame clones, some missing. The V and J calls and clone size are taken from that table; D and trimming were inferred from the DNA. The repertoire includes more than 200,000 clones, about 84% of them detected once, and 4.3% sits in the top ten. This clone appeared a single time. Sequences were obtained from PBMCs or T cells enriched from blood (not recorded which). The sequence was collected from a young man with acute COVID-19.

The CDR3 is CASSVTRYETQYF. The CDR3 bases are TGCGCCAGCAGCGTAACTAGATATGAGACCCAGTACTTC. The rearrangement uses TRBV5-1 and TRBJ2-5; D perhaps matches TRBD2 (5 bases). CDR1 is SGHRS, CDR2 YFSETQ, per germline. V was cut by 4 bases and J by 5 bases, with 12 bases left in between. This CDR3 is 13 amino acids long.